This T cell receptor beta chain was observed in a study of cytomegalovirus exposure and HLA in healthy donors. This CDR3 spans 12 amino acids. Germline CDR1 MNHEY, CDR2 SVGAGI. V was clipped by 4 bases and J by 14 bases; unmatched bases: 5. In the PCR, 60 Vbeta and 13 Jbeta primers were used. Some clones are missing from TCRdb's copy, which holds only in-frame ones; the method was immunoSEQ multiplex PCR. Here the sample spans approximately 130,000 clones, 80% being singletons. The rearrangement joins TRBV6-5 to TRBJ2-1; TRBD1 agrees at 10 bases. The clonotype comes from a woman aged 35 to 49 in good health and CMV-seronegative. The sequencing input was PBMCs. The CDR3 coding sequence is TGTGCCAGCAGTTCCCCTGGACAGGGGGAGTTCTTC. It specifies CASSSPGQGEFF.